The next 13 T cell receptor beta chains were all read from a single sample in a study of blood T cell repertoires in COVID-19. Assay: immunoSEQ multiplex PCR; the TCRdb copy retains only in-frame clones and omits some. The table has under 350,000 clones, about 90% seen once; the top ten hold 1.9%. Sequenced: PBMCs or T cells enriched from blood (not recorded which). The receptors originated from a woman aged 55-69 years who had recovered from COVID-19.

The chain is built from TRBV5-1 and TRBJ2-3; 10 bases match TRBD2. Germline V gene data show CDR1 as SGHRS and CDR2 as YFSETQ. This CDR3 spans 16 amino acids. The V gene end was trimmed by 4 bases and the J gene end by 8 bases; junction bases not matched to a gene: 13. This CDR3 is CASSRLPSGGASTQYF. Written as DNA, the CDR3 is TGCGCCAGCAGCCGCTTGCCCAGCGGGGGGGCAAGTACGCAGTATTTT.

The gene calls are TRBV2 and TRBJ1-1; D gene unclear. This CDR3 region has 11 residues. The V end was cut by 6 bases, the J end by 1 base, with 3 bases between. CDR1 and CDR2 (germline): SNHLY, FYNNEI. The CDR3 bases are TGTGCCAGCAGGGCGAACACTGAAGCTTTCTTT. It translates to CASRANTEAFF.

The V gene is TRBV11-2, the J gene TRBJ1-6, with a weak D call TRBD1 (5 bases). The CDR3 loop spans 16 amino acids. V was shortened by 4 bases and J by 7 bases, with 17 bases between the two germline ends. Looked up from germline, CDR1 is SGHAT and CDR2 is FQNNGV. Here the CDR3 reads CASSSDGTGRNSPLHF. CDR3 bases: TGTGCCAGCAGCTCCGACGGCACAGGTCGAAATTCACCCCTCCACTTT. The whole variable domain, filled in from reference TRBV11-2 and TRBJ1-6, reads EAGVAQSPRYKIIEKRQSVAFWCNPISGHATLYWYQQILGQGPKLLIQFQNNGVVDDSQLPKDRFSAERLKGVDSTLKIQPAKLEDSAVYLCASSSDGTGRNSPLHFGNGTRLTVT.

This chain links TRBV7-9 with TRBJ1-1; no firm D call. This CDR3 has 12 amino acids. Per the germline V gene, CDR1 is SEHNR and CDR2 is FQNEAQ (reference sequence). V dropped 7 bases and J dropped 7 bases, with 13 bases sitting between them. CDR3 sequence (DNA): TGTGCCAGCATCACTAGGAGGCATGAAGCTTTCTTT. Translated, it gives CASITRRHEAFF.

This clone was seen just once. The chain has TRBV25-1 and TRBJ2-5; D may be TRBD2 (6 bases). The CDR3 has 14 amino acids. Germline CDR1 is MGHDK and CDR2 is SYGVNS. Trimming left V 3 bases short and J 5 bases short, with 13 bases between. Here the CDR3 reads CASSDRRAAETQYF. In DNA, the CDR3 is TGTGCCAGCAGTGATCGGAGGGCCGCGGAGACCCAGTACTTC.

In its sample, this clone was seen once. The V call is TRBV7-8, the J call TRBJ1-5; 8 bases fit TRBD1. The length of the CDR3 is 15 residues. Germline assignment: CDR1 SGHVS and CDR2 FQNEAQ. V was clipped by 2 bases and J by 6 bases; unmatched bases: 6. CDR3: CASSLNGQGRQPQHF. The CDR3 nucleotides read TGTGCCAGCAGCTTAAACGGACAGGGCCGTCAGCCCCAGCATTTT.

With regard to this clone: The identical CDR3 is also encoded by other nucleotide sequences in the sample. The chain is built from TRBV30 and TRBJ1-4; possibly TRBD1 for D (6 bases). CDR1 is GTSNPN, CDR2 SVGIG, per germline (reference sequence). Trimming left V 0 bases short and J 3 bases short, with 8 bases between. This CDR3 is built from 14 residues. CDR3 region: CAWSVGGANEKLFF. The CDR3 DNA is TGTGCCTGGAGTGTAGGGGGAGCTAATGAAAAACTGTTTTTT.

The chain employs TRBV19 and TRBJ1-5, with D unresolved. Germline-derived CDR1 and CDR2 are LNHDA and SQIVND (reference sequence). V lost 4 bases, J lost 5 bases, and 12 bases lay in between. The CDR3 contains 14 residues. Written as DNA, the CDR3 is TGTGCCAGTAGTAGACCCCCAGCGGATCAGCCCCAGCATTTT. Its translation: CASSRPPADQPQHF. The full variable domain, in which reference TRBV19 and TRBJ1-5 provide the parts outside the CDR3, is DGGITQSPKYLFRKEGQNVTLSCEQNLNHDAMYWYRQDPGQGLRLIYYSQIVNDFQKGDIAEGYSVSREKKESFPLTVTSAQKNPTAFYLCASSRPPADQPQHFGDGTRLSIL.

V usage is TRBV9 and J usage is TRBJ1-1; 9 positions agree with TRBD1. The CDR3 is 14 residues long. Trimming took 4 bases from V and 5 from J; bases not matched to a gene: 6. Germline V CDR1 and CDR2: SGDLS, YYNGEE. The CDR3 sequence: CASSRLTGGTEAFF. CDR3 DNA: TGTGCCAGCAGCCGATTGACAGGGGGGACTGAAGCTTTCTTT.

This chain joins TRBV29-1 and TRBJ1-1, with D possibly being TRBD1 (5 bases). Per germline, CDR1 SQVTM and CDR2 ANQGSEA. V lost 6 bases and J lost 2, with 19 bases in between. The CDR3 totals 15 residues. The CDR3 loop reads CSVVRVWSGNTEAFF. The CDR3 region has the DNA TGCAGCGTAGTCAGGGTATGGAGTGGAAACACTGAAGCTTTCTTT.

The chain combines TRBV15 with TRBJ1-6; no clear D gene. The germline V gene encodes CDR1 LNHNV and CDR2 YYDKDF (reference sequence). The V gene lost 1 base and the J gene lost 10 bases, with 5 bases spanning the gap. This CDR3 contains 12 residues. The CDR3 DNA reads as TGTGCCACCAGCAGAGCTAACTCACCCCTCCACTTT. Translation: CATSRANSPLHF.

This clone appeared a single time. J is TRBJ1-5 and V is TRBV5-4, with 9 nucleotides matching TRBD1. V dropped 1 base and J dropped 5; count of bases not matched to a gene: 4. There are 15 residues in the CDR3. Germline V CDR1 and CDR2: SGHNT, YYREEE (reference sequence). For the CDR3, the DNA is TGTGCCAGCAGCTTGTGGGGACAGGGAGATCAGCCCCAGCATTTT. Translated: CASSLWGQGDQPQHF.

The CDR3 coding sequence is TGTGCCAGCAGTTATTTAAGCGGGAGGGTAGCCAAAAACATTCAGTACTTC. It encodes CASSYLSGRVAKNIQYF. The chain carries TRBV6-9 and TRBJ2-4, with TRBD2 matching over 10 bases. The CDR3 sequence is 17 residues long. In germline, CDR1 is MNHGY, CDR2 SVAAGI. With V trimmed by 1 base and J by 0 bases, 3 bases remained unmatched.